This T cell receptor (beta chain) came from a study of T cell responses to AZD1222 COVID-19 vaccine. Whole-study context: It was second doses at about 4 or about 12 weeks that were pooled.

The method was immunoSEQ multiplex PCR; TCRdb's version includes in-frame clones alone and lacks a portion of them. The sample has fewer than 150,000 clones; over 85% are singletons. The CDR3 runs 16 residues. V lost 4 bases and J lost 1; bases outside the gene matches: 6. CDR1 is LGHNA and CDR2 is YNFKEQ in the germline V gene. The V call is TRBV4-2, the J call TRBJ1-5; 8 bases are a match to TRBD1. The specimen comprised peripheral blood, sampled on day 0 of AZD1222 vaccination. The clonotype was recovered from an adult in good health. The DNA for the CDR3 is TGTGCCAGCAGCCTGGACAGGGTAGGGAGCAATCAGCCCCAGCATTTT. Translation: CASSLDRVGSNQPQHF.